The rows below give T cell receptor beta chains drawn from one sample of a study of blood T cell repertoires in COVID-19. Measured with immunoSEQ multiplex PCR; TCRdb has only the in-frame clones, and not every one. Among some 150,000 clones listed, 80% to 90% were seen once. The sequenced material came from peripheral blood. The receptors were gathered from a woman aged 55-69 years with COVID-19, enrolled during active disease. CDR3s include the opening cysteine and the closing phenylalanine or tryptophan. The D gene is left open where the match is weak. Only some rows state a clone size, as once, few, many or a class for expanded clones.

D gene	clone size	V gene	J gene	CDR3 protein	CDR3 DNA
-	-	TRBV4-3	TRBJ2-7	CASSQDGGTYEQYF	TGCGCCAGCAGCCAAGATGGGGGGACCTACGAGCAGTACTTC
TRBD1	few	TRBV5-8	TRBJ1-2	CASSLGQGANGYTF	TGTGCCAGCAGTCTTGGGCAGGGGGCAAATGGCTACACCTTC
TRBD1	-	TRBV7-3	TRBJ2-3	CASSLFDVGQGDTDTQYF	TGTGCCAGCAGCTTATTTGATGTGGGACAGGGGGACACAGATACGCAGTATTTT
TRBD2	-	TRBV2	TRBJ2-5	CASSGPWTGTSSRGRETQYF	TGTGCCAGCAGTGGTCCTTGGACCGGGACTAGCAGTCGGGGTAGAGAGACCCAGTACTTC
-	-	TRBV7-8	TRBJ1-4	CASRATFNEKLFF	TGTGCCAGCAGGGCCACCTTTAATGAAAAACTGTTTTTT
TRBD1	-	TRBV5-1	TRBJ1-2	CASSPPRTGTYGYTF	TGCGCCAGCAGCCCTCCTCGGACAGGGACCTATGGCTACACCTTC
TRBD2	-	TRBV9	TRBJ2-1	CASSAPTGGQYNEQFF	TGTGCCAGCAGCGCCCCCACGGGGGGGCAATACAATGAGCAGTTCTTC
-	-	TRBV10-3	TRBJ1-5	CAISEEYSNQPQHF	TGTGCCATCAGTGAGGAGTATAGCAATCAGCCCCAGCATTTT
-	-	TRBV2	TRBJ1-3	CASMTRSGNTIYF	TGTGCCAGCATGACAAGATCTGGAAACACCATATATTTT
TRBD2	-	TRBV7-3	TRBJ2-2	CASSYSGGSTGELFF	TGTGCCAGCAGCTATAGCGGGGGGTCGACCGGGGAGCTGTTTTTT
-	-	TRBV2	TRBJ2-1	CASSPDSSSYNEQFF	TGTGCCAGCAGCCCTGACAGTAGCTCCTACAATGAGCAGTTCTTC
-	-	TRBV2	TRBJ1-5	CASSQDKSNQPQHF	TGTGCCAGCAGTCAAGACAAGAGCAATCAGCCCCAGCATTTT
-	once	TRBV14	TRBJ1-4	CASSLTWRTATNEKLFF	TGTGCCAGCAGCCTGACGTGGAGGACTGCAACTAATGAAAAACTGTTTTTT
TRBD1	-	TRBV9	TRBJ1-2	CASSADDRVYGYTF	TGTGCCAGCAGCGCCGACGACAGGGTTTATGGCTACACCTTC
TRBD1	-	TRBV9	TRBJ2-2	CASSLTGTGNTGELFF	TGTGCCAGCAGCTTAACGGGGACAGGGAACACCGGGGAGCTGTTTTTT
TRBD2	-	TRBV24-1	TRBJ2-3	CATSETPGLAGGLDTQYF	TGTGCCACCAGTGAGACGCCGGGACTAGCGGGGGGGCTAGATACGCAGTATTTT
-	-	TRBV6-5	TRBJ1-1	CASSYGQANTEAFF	TGTGCCAGCAGTTACGGGCAGGCGAACACTGAAGCTTTCTTT
-	-	TRBV30	TRBJ2-5	CAWSVLSAQGTQYF	TGTGCCTGGAGTGTCCTTTCGGCCCAGGGGACCCAGTACTTC
TRBD1	few	TRBV7-9	TRBJ1-5	CASSGTGGWSNQPQHF	TGTGCCAGCAGCGGAACAGGGGGCTGGAGCAATCAGCCCCAGCATTTT
-	-	TRBV18	TRBJ1-4	CASSPQGEANEKLFF	TGTGCCAGCTCACCACAAGGGGAAGCTAATGAAAAACTGTTTTTT
TRBD2	-	TRBV2	TRBJ2-5	CASSEIGLAGQETQYF	TGTGCCAGCAGTGAAATCGGACTAGCGGGACAAGAGACCCAGTACTTC
TRBD1	once	TRBV19	TRBJ1-5	CASSTSRTGGNFRNQPQHF	TGTGCCAGTAGTACCTCCCGGACAGGGGGGAATTTCCGCAATCAGCCCCAGCATTTT
-	-	TRBV12-3/TRBV12-4	TRBJ1-3	CASSLAAGNTIYF	TGTGCCAGCAGTTTAGCAGCGGGAAACACCATATATTTT
-	-	TRBV18	TRBJ2-1	CASSQNQQGYNEQFF	TGTGCCAGCTCCCAAAACCAACAGGGTTACAATGAGCAGTTCTTC
-	-	TRBV11-2	TRBJ1-2	CASTARWGEYGYTF	TGTGCCAGCACCGCGAGGTGGGGGGAGTATGGCTACACCTTC
TRBD1	-	TRBV7-2	TRBJ1-4	CASSLDRESTNEKLFF	TGTGCCAGCAGCCTAGACAGGGAATCAACTAATGAAAAACTGTTTTTT
TRBD2	-	TRBV28	TRBJ2-5	CASSWGTSGQETQYF	TGTGCCAGCAGTTGGGGGACTAGCGGGCAAGAGACCCAGTACTTC
-	-	TRBV9	TRBJ1-4	CASSVGSRLNEKLFF	TGTGCCAGCAGCGTGGGGAGCAGACTTAATGAAAAACTGTTTTTT
-	few	TRBV5-1	TRBJ1-6	CASREQTVTNSPLHF	TGCGCCAGCAGAGAGCAAACAGTGACAAATTCACCCCTCCACTTT
TRBD1	-	TRBV5-1	TRBJ1-1	CASSEGQGNTEAFF	TGCGCCAGCAGCGAGGGACAGGGGAACACTGAAGCTTTCTTT
TRBD1	-	TRBV5-6	TRBJ2-6	CASSLVTGGDDGANVLTF	TGTGCCAGCAGCTTGGTAACAGGGGGCGACGATGGGGCCAACGTCCTGACTTTC
-	-	TRBV4-1	TRBJ1-1	CASSQGNFRAEAFF	TGCGCCAGCAGCCAAGGGAACTTCCGGGCTGAAGCTTTCTTT
-	few	TRBV3-1/TRBV3-2	TRBJ1-6	CASRGLWNSPLHF	TGTGCCAGCCGGGGTCTATGGAATTCACCCCTCCACTTT
TRBD1	-	TRBV11-3	TRBJ1-1	CASSRDRVGAEAFF	TGTGCCAGCAGCAGAGACAGGGTTGGGGCTGAAGCTTTCTTT
TRBD1	-	TRBV11-3	TRBJ1-1	CASSAQGGTYTEAFF	TGTGCCAGCAGCGCCCAGGGGGGCACCTACACTGAAGCTTTCTTT
TRBD1	-	TRBV7-2	TRBJ1-3	CASSPGQLLSGNTIYF	TGTGCCAGCAGCCCGGGACAGCTCCTCTCTGGAAACACCATATATTTT
TRBD1	-	TRBV14	TRBJ1-1	CASSHHRDRVTEAFF	TGTGCCAGCAGCCACCACCGGGACAGGGTAACTGAAGCTTTCTTT
TRBD1	-	TRBV7-9	TRBJ2-7	CASSLGVGDRADYEQYF	TGTGCCAGCAGCTTAGGGGTTGGGGACAGGGCGGACTACGAGCAGTACTTC
TRBD1	-	TRBV5-4	TRBJ2-1	CASSLGTGWNEQFF	TGTGCCAGCAGCTTAGGGACAGGGTGGAATGAGCAGTTCTTC
TRBD2	-	TRBV4-1	TRBJ2-3	CASSRTGLAGAARTDTQYF	TGCGCCAGCAGCCGAACCGGACTAGCGGGGGCGGCACGGACAGATACGCAGTATTTT
TRBD2	-	TRBV11-3	TRBJ2-1	CASSLEGGSSYNEQFF	TGTGCCAGCAGCTTAGAGGGCGGGAGCTCCTACAATGAGCAGTTCTTC
TRBD1	-	TRBV18	TRBJ1-1	CASSPGQGLVTEAFF	TGTGCCAGCTCACCGGGACAGGGTTTGGTCACTGAAGCTTTCTTT
TRBD2	-	TRBV29-1	TRBJ2-5	CSVERLAQKGETQYF	TGCAGCGTGGAAAGACTAGCGCAAAAGGGGGAGACCCAGTACTTC
-	-	TRBV4-1	TRBJ2-1	CASSQDQTDSNNEQFF	TGCGCCAGCAGCCAAGATCAAACGGACAGTAACAATGAGCAGTTCTTC
TRBD1	-	TRBV30	TRBJ1-5	CAWSPGQGGYQPQHF	TGTGCCTGGAGCCCGGGGCAGGGGGGTTATCAGCCCCAGCATTTT
TRBD1	-	TRBV5-1	TRBJ1-1	CASSGTGGLTEAFF	TGCGCCAGCAGCGGGACAGGGGGCCTCACTGAAGCTTTCTTT
TRBD1	-	TRBV19	TRBJ2-1	CASSKDRGDNEQFF	TGTGCCAGTAGTAAGGACAGGGGTGACAATGAGCAGTTCTTC
-	-	TRBV7-2	TRBJ1-5	CASSQMGDNSNQPQHF	TGTGCCAGCAGCCAGATGGGGGACAATAGCAATCAGCCCCAGCATTTT
TRBD1	-	TRBV9	TRBJ1-1	CASSVVGTGGNTEAFF	TGTGCCAGCAGCGTAGTTGGGACAGGGGGGAACACTGAAGCTTTCTTT
TRBD1	-	TRBV30	TRBJ1-1	CAWSEVRGQGVDEAFF	TGTGCCTGGAGTGAAGTTAGGGGACAGGGGGTTGATGAAGCTTTCTTT
TRBD2	-	TRBV3-1/TRBV3-2	TRBJ2-3	CASSLSSGGVTDTQYF	TGTGCCAGCAGCCTCTCTAGCGGGGGAGTCACAGATACGCAGTATTTT
-	-	TRBV12-3/TRBV12-4	TRBJ1-3	CASSFGQGNTIYF	TGTGCCAGCAGTTTTGGGCAGGGAAACACCATATATTTT
TRBD1	-	TRBV7-6	TRBJ1-2	CASSFVQGDYGYTF	TGTGCCAGCAGCTTCGTACAGGGGGACTATGGCTACACCTTC